This is a list of T cell receptor beta chains from one sample in a study of blood T cells in healthy people across ages. MiXCR, run by TCRdb on the 5' RACE reads, gives a single entry per CDR3 protein. The sample yields 500,000 to 600,000 distinct CDR3 sequences, 25% to 30% seen once. Sequenced sample: blood. All receptors come from a woman in her 70s in good health. Both conserved end residues are part of each CDR3. Fields, in order: clone size, J gene, V gene, D gene, CDR3 DNA, CDR3 protein. The D gene is left open where the match is weak. Clone sizes are given selectively: once, few, many, or a class where the clone is expanded.

>.|TRBJ2-6|TRBV2|.
TGTGCCAGCAGTGACGGGAGCTCTGGGGCCAACGTCCTGACTTTC
CASSDGSSGANVLTF
>few|TRBJ1-5|TRBV11-2|.
TGTGCCAGCAGCCCAGGGGAAGGGCCCCAGCATTTT
CASSPGEGPQHF
>few|TRBJ2-1|TRBV29-1|.
TGCAGCGCTCGACAGTACTACAATGAGCAGTTCTTC
CSARQYYNEQFF
>.|TRBJ1-4|TRBV12-3/TRBV12-4|.
TGTGCCAGCACCCTCGCGGGGAGGAATGAAAAACTGTTTTTT
CASTLAGRNEKLFF
>few|TRBJ2-4|TRBV9|TRBD2
TGTGCCAGCAGCGGTAGCGGGGGGGCCTTCAACATTCAGTACTTC
CASSGSGGAFNIQYF
>many|TRBJ2-1|TRBV5-1|TRBD2
TGCGCCAGCAGCTTGGAGACTAGCGGGGGGCTCAATGAGCAGTTCTTC
CASSLETSGGLNEQFF
>.|TRBJ2-5|TRBV13|.
TGTGCCAGCAGCTTTGAAGCGGGCAGCCAAGAGACCCAGTACTTC
CASSFEAGSQETQYF
>few|TRBJ2-5|TRBV7-6|TRBD2
TGTGCCAGCAGCTTAGATCTAGCGGGGGCCGAAGAGACCCAGTACTTC
CASSLDLAGAEETQYF
>.|TRBJ2-3|TRBV7-3|TRBD2
TGTGCCAGCAGCATGGGACTAGCGGGCACAGATACGCAGTATTTT
CASSMGLAGTDTQYF
>.|TRBJ1-1|TRBV6-5|TRBD1
TGTGCCAGCAGGCCCGGGACAGGGGCCACTGAAGCTTTCTTT
CASRPGTGATEAFF
>few|TRBJ2-3|TRBV12-3/TRBV12-4|TRBD2
TGTGCCAGCAGTCCCCGACTAGCGGGGCCGGGAGATACGCAGTATTTT
CASSPRLAGPGDTQYF
>many|TRBJ2-4|TRBV4-3|.
TGCGCCAGCAGCCAAGGAGGGGGGTCCGGAAACATTCAGTACTTC
CASSQGGGSGNIQYF
>few|TRBJ1-2|TRBV15|.
TGTGCCACCAGCAGAGATTCGGCAGGGGTGAACTGTGGCTACACCTTC
CATSRDSAGVNCGYTF
>many|TRBJ2-4|TRBV7-2|.
TGTGCCAGCAGCCCCTCGGGTGGCAAAAACATTCAGTACTTC
CASSPSGGKNIQYF
>many|TRBJ1-5|TRBV20-1|.
TGCAGTGCCCGCCGGGGGCTGGGTCAGCCCCAGCATTTT
CSARRGLGQPQHF
>few|TRBJ1-2|TRBV7-8|.
TGTGCCAGCACAGGGGACGGTCCGAACTATGGCTACACCTTC
CASTGDGPNYGYTF
>few|TRBJ2-5|TRBV5-1|.
TGCGCCAGCAAAAGTGAAGAGACCCAGTACTTC
CASKSEETQYF
>.|TRBJ2-7|TRBV6-5|.
TGTGCCAGCAGTCGTCCCGGGACACTTCTCGAGCAGTACTTC
CASSRPGTLLEQYF
>.|TRBJ2-3|TRBV7-2|TRBD2
TGTGCCAGCAGCCCATCGGGGGGGGGCCTAGATACGCAGTATTTT
CASSPSGGGLDTQYF
>.|TRBJ1-4|TRBV7-9|.
TGTGCCAGCAGCGCGACGCGAGGGACAACTAATGAAAAACTGTTTTTT
CASSATRGTTNEKLFF
>.|TRBJ2-1|TRBV6-1|TRBD2
TGTGCCAGCAGAGGGATCGGGTTACTAGCGGGGGGCCGTCAGTTCTTC
CASRGIGLLAGGRQFF
>once|TRBJ2-6|TRBV9|.
TGTGCCAGCAGCCCCACAACCGTTGGGGGCAGCTCTGGGGCCAACGTCCTGACCTTC
CASSPTTVGGSSGANVLTF
>few|TRBJ2-3|TRBV11-2|.
TGTGCCAGCAGCTCCTGGACCAACGAGGGGACAGATACGCAGTATTTT
CASSSWTNEGTDTQYF
>few|TRBJ1-5|TRBV12-3/TRBV12-4|.
TGTGCCAGCAGTCCCTCCGGGGCCTTCAATCAGCCCCAGCATTTT
CASSPSGAFNQPQHF
>.|TRBJ2-5|TRBV5-1|TRBD1
TGCGCCACCGGCTCGGGACAGCCTCAAGAGACCCAGTACTTC
CATGSGQPQETQYF
>.|TRBJ1-5|TRBV5-1|TRBD1
TGCGCCAGCAGCCCCGGGCAGGGGGCAAGCAATCAGCCCCAGCATTTT
CASSPGQGASNQPQHF
>.|TRBJ1-1|TRBV20-1|.
TGCAGTGCTAGAGAGCTAAGGAACACTGAAGCTTTCTTT
CSARELRNTEAFF
>.|TRBJ1-2|TRBV7-2|.
TGTGCCAGCACCCAGGACAGCTACTATGGCTACACCTTC
CASTQDSYYGYTF
>.|TRBJ2-4|TRBV12-3/TRBV12-4|.
TGTGCCAGCAGTCCCCAAGCGAGATGGGGAAACATTCAGTACTTC
CASSPQARWGNIQYF
>.|TRBJ1-1|TRBV5-1|.
TGCGCCAGCAGCTCTTTCCGGGACGGGGGTTTAGGCACTGAAGCTTTCTTT
CASSSFRDGGLGTEAFF
>.|TRBJ1-1|TRBV20-1|.
TGCAGTGCTAGAGGGGAAGGAGGGCCCCAAGCTTTCTTT
CSARGEGGPQAFF
>few|TRBJ2-3|TRBV7-2|.
TGTGCCAGCAGCTTAAGTGCGGCCAGGGCCACAGATACGCAGTATTTT
CASSLSAARATDTQYF
>few|TRBJ2-7|TRBV20-1|.
TGCAGTGTTCTGACAGGCCACTACGAGCAGTACTTC
CSVLTGHYEQYF
>few|TRBJ2-3|TRBV4-2|.
TGTGCCAGCAGCCAAGATTTACGACGCTTAGGGGGAAGAGATACGCAGTATTTT
CASSQDLRRLGGRDTQYF
>few|TRBJ2-5|TRBV2|TRBD1
TGTGCCAGCAGGCCGGGACAGGCCGTTTGGGAGCAGTACTTC
CASRPGQAVWEQYF
>few|TRBJ2-1|TRBV4-2|.
TGTGCCAGCAGCCAAGATCAAGCAAATGAGCAGTTCTTC
CASSQDQANEQFF
>.|TRBJ2-1|TRBV5-1|TRBD2
TGCGCCAGCAGCGCTTCCCCTAGCGGGGGGGCCGGAGATGAGCAGTTCTTC
CASSASPSGGAGDEQFF